The rows below give T cell receptor beta chains drawn from one sample of a study of CD8 T cells in ankylosing spondylitis. In TCRdb, the 5' RACE reads were re-called with MiXCR into one record per CDR3 protein. The sample carries nearly 350,000 distinct CDR3 sequences, about 15% recorded once. Sequenced sample: blood, either unsorted or a sorted T cell fraction (not recorded which). The receptors shown here come from a male donor with ankylosing spondylitis or in good health (not recorded which). Both conserved end residues are part of each CDR3. The D gene is left open where the match is weak. Only part of the rows carry a size: once, few, many, or a class if the clone is expanded.

few	TRBV11-2	TRBJ2-2	NA	16	TGTGCCAGCAGCCGTGACTCCGGCGCCCGCACCGGGGAGCTGTTTTTT	CASSRDSGARTGELFF
many	TRBV12-3/TRBV12-4	TRBJ2-4	TRBD1	13	TGTGCCAGCAGGACAGGGGGCTCAAACATTCAGTACTTC	CASRTGGSNIQYF
NA	TRBV20-1	TRBJ2-3	NA	14	TGCAGTGCTAGAGCGGTCAGTGGAGTTGATACGCAGTATTTT	CSARAVSGVDTQYF
NA	TRBV12-3/TRBV12-4	TRBJ2-2	NA	17	TGTGCCAGCAGTTTAGGGACAAGTCGGGCGGACACCGGGGAGCTGTTTTTT	CASSLGTSRADTGELFF
many	TRBV15	TRBJ1-5	NA	13	TGTGCCACCAGCAGAGGCAAGGGGCAGCCCCAGCATTTT	CATSRGKGQPQHF
few	TRBV7-2	TRBJ2-5	TRBD2	17	TGTGCCAGCAGCGCCGCGCTAGCGGGCGGTTACTTAAAGACCCAGTACTTC	CASSAALAGGYLKTQYF
NA	TRBV7-2	TRBJ1-5	NA	14	TGTGCCAGCAGCTTAGTACAGTCCAATCAGCCCCAGCATTTT	CASSLVQSNQPQHF
NA	TRBV5-1	TRBJ2-7	NA	15	TGCGCCAGCAGCTTGGGCGGACCCCCCTCCTACGAGCAGTACTTC	CASSLGGPPSYEQYF
NA	TRBV29-1	TRBJ1-6	NA	12	TGCAGCGTTCAGGAGTCTGGTTCACCCCTCCACTTT	CSVQESGSPLHF
few	TRBV5-5	TRBJ2-7	TRBD1	15	TGTGCCAGCAGCTCGAGGACAGGGCCAGACTACGAGCAGTACTTC	CASSSRTGPDYEQYF
NA	TRBV10-1	TRBJ2-1	NA	16	TGCGCCAGCAGTGAGTTCGGGAGGGGGCCCCACAATGAGCAGTTCTTC	CASSEFGRGPHNEQFF
few	TRBV6-5	TRBJ2-7	NA	14	TGTGCCAGCAGTTACGGCCGGAGCTCCTACGAGCAGTACTTC	CASSYGRSSYEQYF
few	TRBV20-1	TRBJ1-1	TRBD1	13	TGCAGTCCCAGGGACAGTTGGGACACTGAAGCTTTCTTT	CSPRDSWDTEAFF
few	TRBV20-1	TRBJ1-5	NA	14	TGCAGTGCTAGAGGAGGGAGTAGCAATCAGCCCCAGCATTTT	CSARGGSSNQPQHF
NA	TRBV15	TRBJ2-3	TRBD2	17	TGTGCCACCAGCAGAGGAAAGCGGGGGTTACTTCAAGATACGCAGTATTTT	CATSRGKRGLLQDTQYF
NA	TRBV20-1	TRBJ1-1	NA	12	TGCAGTGCGTCACAGGAGAACACTGAAGCTTTCTTT	CSASQENTEAFF
few	TRBV29-1	TRBJ2-1	NA	15	TGCAGCGTTGAATGGGGGTATTCCTCCTACAATGAGCAGTTCTTC	CSVEWGYSSYNEQFF
few	TRBV6-5	TRBJ2-7	NA	17	TGTGCCAGCAGTTATAAGGCGGGACAGTCGCGCTCCTACGAGCAGTACTTC	CASSYKAGQSRSYEQYF
NA	TRBV6-5	TRBJ2-7	TRBD1	15	TGTGCCAGCAGTTACTCCGGGACAGGTGACTACGAGCAGTACTTC	CASSYSGTGDYEQYF
NA	TRBV9	TRBJ2-3	NA	13	TGTGCCAGCAGCCCACTGGTCACAGATACGCAGTATTTT	CASSPLVTDTQYF
NA	TRBV6-5	TRBJ2-7	TRBD1	14	TGTGCCAGCAGTTACTACGGGACAGGGGACGAGCAGTACTTC	CASSYYGTGDEQYF
few	TRBV4-1	TRBJ2-6	NA	14	TGCGCCAGCAGCGCAGACTCTGGGGCCAACGTCCTGACTTTC	CASSADSGANVLTF
few	TRBV20-1	TRBJ1-1	NA	12	TGCAGTGCTAGAGCTCCTAACACTGAAGCTTTCTTT	CSARAPNTEAFF
NA	TRBV2	TRBJ2-7	NA	14	TGTGCCAGCACCAAAGGGTCGTATTCCTACGAGCAGTACTTC	CASTKGSYSYEQYF
few	TRBV11-2	TRBJ2-1	TRBD2	17	TGTGCCAGCAGGACCTCAAGACGGGAGGGCCTGAAGGATGAGCAGTTCTTC	CASRTSRREGLKDEQFF
many	TRBV2	TRBJ2-4	TRBD1	15	TGTGCCAGCAGTCCCGGGACAGGGGGACAAAACATTCAGTACTTC	CASSPGTGGQNIQYF
many	TRBV6-1	TRBJ1-2	NA	13	TGTGCCAGCAGTGAAGAGAGAGGGGCCGGCTACACCTTC	CASSEERGAGYTF
few	TRBV30	TRBJ1-1	NA	13	TGTGCCTGGAGTCGAAGGGGGATCACTGAAGCTTTCTTT	CAWSRRGITEAFF
few	TRBV4-2	TRBJ1-3	NA	15	TGTGCCAGCAGCCAAGCCGGACTGTCGGGAAACACCATATATTTT	CASSQAGLSGNTIYF
NA	TRBV6-1	TRBJ1-1	TRBD1	14	TGTGCCAGCAGTCGGGACAGGGGGCACACTGAAGCTTTCTTT	CASSRDRGHTEAFF
NA	TRBV20-1	TRBJ2-1	TRBD2	15	TGCAGAGCTGGAGGGACTAGCGGCCGTTACAATGAGCAGTTCTTC	CRAGGTSGRYNEQFF
NA	TRBV20-1	TRBJ2-4	NA	13	TGCAGTGCGGGCAGGGGCGTGAAAAACATTCAGTACTTC	CSAGRGVKNIQYF
NA	TRBV7-6	TRBJ2-7	NA	16	TGTGCCAGCAGCTTAGCGCATCGGATAAGTTCGCACGAGCAGTACTTC	CASSLAHRISSHEQYF